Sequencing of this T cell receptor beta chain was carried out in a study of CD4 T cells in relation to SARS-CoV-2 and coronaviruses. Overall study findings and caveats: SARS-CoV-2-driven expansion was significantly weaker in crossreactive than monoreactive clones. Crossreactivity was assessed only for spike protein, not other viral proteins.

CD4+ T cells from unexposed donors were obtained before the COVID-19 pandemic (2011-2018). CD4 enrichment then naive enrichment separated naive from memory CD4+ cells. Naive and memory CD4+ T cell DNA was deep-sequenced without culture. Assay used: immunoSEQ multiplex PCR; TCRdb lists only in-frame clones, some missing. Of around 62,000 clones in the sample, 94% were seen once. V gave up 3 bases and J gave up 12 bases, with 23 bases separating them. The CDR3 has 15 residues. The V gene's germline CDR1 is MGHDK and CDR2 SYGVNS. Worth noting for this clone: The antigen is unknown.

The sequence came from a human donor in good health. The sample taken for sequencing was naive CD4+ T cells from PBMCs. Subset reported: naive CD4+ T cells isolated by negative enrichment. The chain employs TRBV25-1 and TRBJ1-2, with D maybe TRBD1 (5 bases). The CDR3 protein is CASSEDFIGGERDTF. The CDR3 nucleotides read TGTGCCAGCAGTGAGGACTTCATAGGAGGGGAGAGAGACACCTTC.